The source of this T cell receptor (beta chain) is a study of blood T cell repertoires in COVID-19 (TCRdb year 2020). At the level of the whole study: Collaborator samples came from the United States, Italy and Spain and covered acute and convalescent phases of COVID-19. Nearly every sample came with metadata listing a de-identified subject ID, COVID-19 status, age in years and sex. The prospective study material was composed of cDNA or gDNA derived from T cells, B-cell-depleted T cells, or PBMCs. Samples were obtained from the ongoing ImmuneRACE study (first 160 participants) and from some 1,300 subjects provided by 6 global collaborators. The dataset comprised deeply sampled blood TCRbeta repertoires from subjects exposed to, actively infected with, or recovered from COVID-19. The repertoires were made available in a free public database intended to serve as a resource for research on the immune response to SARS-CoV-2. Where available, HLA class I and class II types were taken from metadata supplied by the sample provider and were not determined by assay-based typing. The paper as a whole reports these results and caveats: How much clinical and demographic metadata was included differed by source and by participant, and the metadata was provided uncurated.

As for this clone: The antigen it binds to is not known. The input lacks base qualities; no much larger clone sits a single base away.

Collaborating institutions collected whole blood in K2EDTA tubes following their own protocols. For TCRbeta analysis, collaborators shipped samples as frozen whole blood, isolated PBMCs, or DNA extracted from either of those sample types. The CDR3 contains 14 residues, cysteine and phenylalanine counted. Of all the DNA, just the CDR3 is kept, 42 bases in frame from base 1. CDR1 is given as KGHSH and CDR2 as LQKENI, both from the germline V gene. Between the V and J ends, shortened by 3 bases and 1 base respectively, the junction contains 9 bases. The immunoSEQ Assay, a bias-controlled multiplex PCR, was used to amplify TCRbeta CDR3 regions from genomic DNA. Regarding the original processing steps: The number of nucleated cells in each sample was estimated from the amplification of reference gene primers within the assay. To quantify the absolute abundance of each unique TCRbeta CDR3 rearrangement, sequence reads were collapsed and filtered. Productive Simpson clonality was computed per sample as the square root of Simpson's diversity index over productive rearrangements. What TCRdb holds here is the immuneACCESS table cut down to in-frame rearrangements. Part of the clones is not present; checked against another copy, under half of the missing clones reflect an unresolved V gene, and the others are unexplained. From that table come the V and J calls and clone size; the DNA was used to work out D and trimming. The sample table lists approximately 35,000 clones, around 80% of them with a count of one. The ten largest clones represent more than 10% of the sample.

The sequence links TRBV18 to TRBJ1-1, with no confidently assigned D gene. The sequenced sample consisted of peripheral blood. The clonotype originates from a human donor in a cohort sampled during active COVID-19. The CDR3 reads CASSPRTENTEAFF. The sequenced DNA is TGTGCCAGCTCACCGAGGACTGAGAACACTGAAGCTTTCTTT.